These T cell receptor beta chains were read from a single sample in a study of blood T cell repertoires in COVID-19. Clones were read by immunoSEQ multiplex PCR, and TCRdb kept only the in-frame ones, dropping some. The data contain about 150,000 clones, 84% of them seen just once; the ten biggest clones take up 7.2%. The sample taken for sequencing was peripheral blood. The receptors were gathered from a woman aged 45 to 65 in a cohort sampled during active or convalescent COVID-19. CDR3s include the opening cysteine and the closing phenylalanine or tryptophan. Fields, in order: J gene, clone size, CDR3 length, V gene, D gene, CDR3 DNA, CDR3 protein. The D gene is left open where the match is weak. Part of the rows lack a size; the others show once, few, many or a class for expanded clones.

TRBJ1-4 - 15 TRBV19 TRBD1 TGTGCCAGTAGCCGCTCCAGGGGGCGTGAGGAAAAACTGTTTTTT CASSRSRGREEKLFF
TRBJ2-1 - 19 TRBV9 - TGTGCCAGCAGCACACCAGCCGGGGACTCGAGGAGCTCCTACAATGAGCAGTTCTTC CASSTPAGDSRSSYNEQFF
TRBJ1-6 - 14 TRBV10-1 - TGCGCCAGCAGTCAGGTTGTGGGAGGTTCACCCCTCCACTTT CASSQVVGGSPLHF
TRBJ2-7 - 14 TRBV5-1 - TGCGCCAGCAGCTTTCAGGATCTAACCTACGAGCAGTACTTC CASSFQDLTYEQYF
TRBJ2-7 few 15 TRBV5-5 - TGTGCCAGCAGCTTGGATGGGGCAGTTCCCGCCGAGCAGTACTTC CASSLDGAVPAEQYF
TRBJ2-5 - 15 TRBV3-1/TRBV3-2 - TGTGCCAGCAGCCCCCGGGCGGGGCTCGGAGAGACCCAGTACTTC CASSPRAGLGETQYF
TRBJ2-7 many 11 TRBV30 TRBD2 TGTGCCTGGAGTTGGGGGGGCGAGCAGTACTTC CAWSWGGEQYF
TRBJ2-3 - 15 TRBV6-2/TRBV6-3 TRBD2 TGTGCCAGCAGTTACTCGACTAGCGGGGGGGGTACGCAGTATTTT CASSYSTSGGGTQYF
TRBJ2-3 few 11 TRBV20-1 - TGCAGGTGTGGGGGGTCGGATACGCAGTATTTT CRCGGSDTQYF
TRBJ2-1 - 15 TRBV4-2 TRBD2 TGTGCCAGCAGCCAGGGGACTAGCTCCAACAATGAGCAGTTCTTC CASSQGTSSNNEQFF
TRBJ1-3 - 17 TRBV19 TRBD1 TGTGCCAGTAACCCCGGGACAGGGGGTGGATATGGAAACACCATATATTTT CASNPGTGGGYGNTIYF
TRBJ1-4 - 14 TRBV18 - TGTGCCAGCTCGCCGGGGGTAGCGTCTGAAAAACTGTTTTTT CASSPGVASEKLFF
TRBJ1-1 - 15 TRBV2 - TGTGCCAGCAGTAGGGCAGTTCGCGGGGACACTGAAGCTTTCTTT CASSRAVRGDTEAFF
TRBJ1-3 - 15 TRBV15 - TGTGCCACCAGGACACAGGGTTTCTCTGGAAACACCATATATTTT CATRTQGFSGNTIYF
TRBJ2-7 - 14 TRBV6-6 - TGTGCCAGCAGCCACCCTCAGGGAACCTACGAGCAGTACTTC CASSHPQGTYEQYF
TRBJ1-2 - 14 TRBV18 - TGTGCCAGCTCACCAGGACAGATCAACTATGGCTACACCTTC CASSPGQINYGYTF
TRBJ2-7 - 11 TRBV6-1 - TGTGCCAGCAGTGAAAAATGGCAGCAGTACTTC CASSEKWQQYF
TRBJ1-2 - 14 TRBV19 - TGTGCCAGTAGACCCACCGGGGGTAACTATGGCTACACCTTC CASRPTGGNYGYTF
TRBJ2-7 - 14 TRBV27 - TGTGCCAGCAGTTTACTCGGGGGTTCGGACGAGCAGTACTTC CASSLLGGSDEQYF
TRBJ2-5 - 16 TRBV11-2 TRBD2 TGTGCCAGCAGCTTTCGGACTAGCGGGGGTCCAGAGACCCAGTACTTC CASSFRTSGGPETQYF
TRBJ2-1 once 15 TRBV3-1/TRBV3-2 - TGTGCCAGCAGCCAAGATGGGCCAATCGTACATGAGCAGTTCTTC CASSQDGPIVHEQFF
TRBJ1-1 few 15 TRBV6-5 - TGTGCCAGCAGTTACACCAGGGCTGTGGACACTGAAGCTTTCTTT CASSYTRAVDTEAFF
TRBJ2-7 - 12 TRBV11-3 - TGTGCCAGCAGCACCGGAAACGGGGAGCAGTACTTC CASSTGNGEQYF
TRBJ2-2 - 12 TRBV3-1/TRBV3-2 - TGTGCCAGCAGCCATTCATCCGGGGAGCTGTTTTTT CASSHSSGELFF
TRBJ1-1 - 13 TRBV11-2 - TGTGCCAGCAGCTTAACGGGGGGAGGTGAAGCTTTCTTT CASSLTGGGEAFF
TRBJ1-1 - 14 TRBV5-1 - TGCGCCAGCAGCCAGGGGATAGGGAACACTGAAGCTTTCTTT CASSQGIGNTEAFF
TRBJ1-4 - 14 TRBV30 - TGTGCCTGGATGGGAGGAGGAGGGAAGGAAAAACTGTTTTTT CAWMGGGGKEKLFF
TRBJ2-1 - 15 TRBV5-1 TRBD2 TGCGCCAGCAGCACTTGGACTAGCGGGGAGGGTGAGCAGTTCTTC CASSTWTSGEGEQFF
TRBJ1-4 - 10 TRBV28 TRBD1 TGTGCCATCGGACAGGGAAGACTGTTTTTT CAIGQGRLFF
TRBJ2-7 - 13 TRBV6-5 TRBD1 TGTGCCAGCACGGGGACAGGGAATTACGAGCAGTACTTC CASTGTGNYEQYF
TRBJ2-2 - 14 TRBV6-5 TRBD1 TGTGCCAGCAGCGTCGACAGGGCCACCGGGGAGCTGTTTTTT CASSVDRATGELFF
TRBJ1-5 - 15 TRBV11-2 - TGTGCCAGCAGCTTAGGCCAACTTAGCAATCAGCCCCAGCATTTT CASSLGQLSNQPQHF
TRBJ2-1 - 14 TRBV5-1 - TGCGCCAGCAGCTTTCGGACAGAAGGAAATGAGCAGTTCTTC CASSFRTEGNEQFF
TRBJ2-2 - 16 TRBV14 TRBD2 TGTGCCAGCAATCCTAGCGGGGGGGCCAACACCGGGGAGCTGTTTTTT CASNPSGGANTGELFF